Listed below are T cell receptor beta chains from one sample, sequenced in a study of vaccination effects on CD4 cells after COVID-19. Assay used: immunoSEQ multiplex PCR; TCRdb lists only in-frame clones, some missing. The table has 40,000 to 45,000 clones, about 62% seen once; the top ten hold less than 9.5%. Their antigens are not known. This sample comprised CD4+ T cells from PBMCs cultured without peptide, obtained after COVID-19 vaccination. The receptors come from a human donor who received a COVID-19 vaccine. The CDR3 runs from the conserved cysteine through the conserved F or W. D genes are given only for firm matches. The size of a clone is reported for some rows only, either as once, few or many, or as a class for expanded clones.

-,-,TRBJ2-1,TRBV2,CASCLYNEQFF,TGTGCCAGCTGTCTCTACAATGAGCAGTTCTTC
-,-,TRBJ2-3,TRBV29-1,CSVDVGGTDTQYF,TGCAGCGTTGATGTGGGGGGCACAGATACGCAGTATTTT
TRBD2,-,TRBJ2-1,TRBV12-5,CASGLRAGGLYNEQFF,TGTGCTAGTGGTCTCCGAGCGGGGGGGTTATACAATGAGCAGTTCTTC
-,-,TRBJ1-2,TRBV7-2,CASSLRQNYGYTF,TGTGCCAGCAGCTTGAGACAGAACTATGGCTACACCTTC
-,-,TRBJ2-6,TRBV25-1,CASSVQDPYASGANVLTF,TGTGCCAGCAGTGTACAGGATCCCTATGCATCTGGGGCCAACGTCCTGACTTTC
TRBD2,-,TRBJ2-1,TRBV9,CASSPRGTSGSEQFF,TGTGCCAGCAGCCCTCGAGGTACTAGCGGAAGTGAGCAGTTCTTC
-,-,TRBJ2-5,TRBV29-1,CSVEDRGKKTQYF,TGCAGCGTTGAAGACAGGGGAAAAAAGACCCAGTACTTC
-,-,TRBJ2-7,TRBV6-5,CASSSGAGTYEQYF,TGTGCCAGCAGTTCGGGAGCTGGGACCTACGAGCAGTACTTC
TRBD1,-,TRBJ2-3,TRBV6-5,CASSSLTGGVDTQYF,TGTGCCAGCAGCTCCTTGACAGGGGGCGTAGATACGCAGTATTTT
TRBD1,-,TRBJ1-1,TRBV7-9,CASSGTGYTEAFF,TGTGCCAGCAGTGGGACAGGGTACACTGAAGCTTTCTTT
-,-,TRBJ1-1,TRBV14,CASSPKNTEAFF,TGTGCCAGCAGCCCTAAAAACACTGAAGCTTTCTTT
-,-,TRBJ2-3,TRBV5-1,CASSFSTLGDTQYF,TGCGCCAGCAGCTTCTCGACCCTCGGCGATACGCAGTATTTT
TRBD1,once,TRBJ1-5,TRBV2,CASSEVMDRVLSQPQHF,TGTGCCAGCAGTGAAGTTATGGACAGGGTGTTAAGTCAGCCCCAGCATTTT
TRBD2,-,TRBJ2-5,TRBV7-2,CASSLYTSGGQETQYF,TGTGCCAGCAGCTTATACACTAGCGGGGGGCAAGAGACCCAGTACTTC
TRBD1,-,TRBJ1-4,TRBV30,CAWTTRINRGRNEKLFF,TGTGCCTGGACCACCCGAATCAACAGGGGCCGTAATGAAAAACTGTTTTTT
TRBD1,-,TRBJ1-1,TRBV12-5,CASGPATGEAFF,TGTGCTAGTGGACCGGCGACAGGGGAAGCTTTCTTT
TRBD2,-,TRBJ2-1,TRBV24-1,CATSDTSGGASSYNEQFF,TGTGCCACCAGTGATACTAGCGGGGGGGCCAGCTCCTACAATGAGCAGTTCTTC
-,-,TRBJ1-4,TRBV4-1,CASSLDSFNEKLFF,TGCGCCAGCAGCCTTGACAGCTTTAATGAAAAACTGTTTTTT
-,-,TRBJ1-2,TRBV6-5,CASSLGGGYGYTF,TGTGCCAGCAGTTTGGGGGGAGGCTATGGCTACACCTTC
-,-,TRBJ1-2,TRBV5-4,CASSADSNYGYTF,TGTGCCAGCAGCGCTGACAGCAACTATGGCTACACCTTC
-,-,TRBJ1-6,TRBV15,CATSRDLGSYNSPLHF,TGTGCCACCAGCAGAGATCTCGGCTCCTATAATTCACCCCTCCACTTT
-,-,TRBJ1-2,TRBV27,CASSLIGHNYGYTF,TGTGCCAGCAGTTTAATAGGACACAACTATGGCTACACCTTC
TRBD2,-,TRBJ2-4,TRBV18,CASSPLAGIDIQYF,TGTGCCAGCTCACCCCTAGCGGGAATAGACATTCAGTACTTC
TRBD1,few,TRBJ2-2,TRBV11-3,CASSSWGTGGYGELFF,TGTGCCAGCAGCTCCTGGGGGACAGGGGGTTACGGGGAGCTGTTTTTT
TRBD2,few,TRBJ2-1,TRBV7-8,CASSLRLAGGPLNEQFF,TGTGCCAGCAGCTTAAGACTAGCGGGAGGGCCATTAAATGAGCAGTTCTTC
-,-,TRBJ1-6,TRBV4-1,CASSQDPRGEGNSPLHF,TGCGCCAGCAGCCAAGACCCAAGGGGCGAAGGGAATTCACCCCTCCACTTT
-,few,TRBJ2-7,TRBV5-1,CASSLLPQAYEQYF,TGCGCCAGCAGCTTGCTTCCACAGGCCTACGAGCAGTACTTC
-,few,TRBJ2-7,TRBV11-2,CASSPDSYTSYEQYF,TGTGCCAGCTCTCCGGACAGTTATACCTCCTACGAGCAGTACTTC
-,-,TRBJ1-4,TRBV30,CASGTPEKLFF,TGTGCCTCCGGGACACCAGAAAAACTGTTTTTT
TRBD1,few,TRBJ2-7,TRBV9,CASSVSTGGLGEQYF,TGTGCCAGCAGCGTAAGTACAGGGGGCCTCGGCGAGCAGTACTTC
-,-,TRBJ2-2,TRBV30,CAWSALGANTGELFF,TGTGCCTGGAGCGCTCTCGGGGCGAACACCGGGGAGCTGTTTTTT
TRBD2,-,TRBJ2-1,TRBV4-1,CASSQELAGGSYNEQFF,TGCGCCAGCAGCCAAGAACTAGCGGGGGGATCCTACAATGAGCAGTTCTTC
-,few,TRBJ2-2,TRBV3-1/TRBV3-2,CASSGGLSPGELFF,TGTGCCAGCAGCGGTGGACTGAGCCCCGGGGAGCTGTTTTTT
-,-,TRBJ1-1,TRBV5-1,CASSLGRGYDEAFF,TGCGCCAGCAGCTTGGGCAGGGGCTACGATGAAGCTTTCTTT
-,few,TRBJ1-1,TRBV5-1,CASSLAQTNTEAFF,TGCGCCAGCAGCTTGGCACAGACGAACACTGAAGCTTTCTTT
-,-,TRBJ2-3,TRBV6-5,CASSRQQGGTQYF,TGTGCCAGCAGTCGCCAACAGGGGGGGACGCAGTATTTT
TRBD1,few,TRBJ1-3,TRBV27,CASSDRVRNTIYF,TGTGCCAGCAGTGACAGGGTCCGAAACACCATATATTTT
-,-,TRBJ2-4,TRBV15,CATSRVVAKNIQYF,TGTGCCACCAGCCGAGTAGTAGCCAAAAACATTCAGTACTTC
-,-,TRBJ2-2,TRBV6-5,CASSYAGLTWVGELFF,TGTGCCAGCAGTTATGCCGGACTAACCTGGGTCGGGGAGCTGTTTTTT
-,-,TRBJ2-2,TRBV3-1/TRBV3-2,CASSQVSATGELFF,TGTGCCAGCAGCCAAGTTAGTGCCACCGGGGAGCTGTTTTTT
TRBD1,-,TRBJ2-7,TRBV7-8,CASSLRRLGTELYEQYF,TGTGCCAGCAGCTTACGGCGGCTCGGGACAGAGTTGTACGAGCAGTACTTC
-,-,TRBJ2-7,TRBV6-5,CASVNGGNPYEQYF,TGTGCCAGCGTCAACGGGGGTAATCCCTACGAGCAGTACTTC
-,-,TRBJ1-2,TRBV18,CASSPSQGGYGYTF,TGTGCCAGCTCACCCTCACAGGGAGGCTATGGCTACACCTTC
-,-,TRBJ2-5,TRBV29-1,CSVEDPTYQETQYF,TGCAGCGTTGAGGACCCAACGTACCAGGAGACCCAGTACTTC
-,few,TRBJ1-3,TRBV4-1,CASSQDGDSGNTIYF,TGCGCCAGCAGCCAAGACGGGGACTCTGGAAACACCATATATTTT
-,few,TRBJ2-7,TRBV4-1,CASSQYTTSYEQYF,TGCGCCAGCAGCCAATACACTACTTCCTACGAGCAGTACTTC